This T cell receptor (beta chain) was identified during a study of T cells in Graves' hyperthyroidism and ophthalmopathy (dated by TCRdb to about 2019). Study-wide context: Peripheral blood samples were taken at initial diagnosis, before any treatment was given. TCR V-J signatures able to tell the groups apart were searched for in a discovery cohort of approximately 95 patients, of whom under 45 had Graves' ophthalmopathy and roughly 59 had stable Graves' hyperthyroidism. An independent validation cohort of around 19 hyperthyroidism patients and approximately 16 patients who later progressed to ophthalmopathy tested prospective prediction of ophthalmopathy. The 100 discovery patients were randomly split 7:3 into training and test sets. Thyroid tissue and blood T-cell repertoires from several Graves' hyperthyroidism patients were also compared in the study. Following sampling, methimazole starting at 30 mg daily was given to hyperthyroidism patients, and high-dose intravenous methylprednisolone was given to ophthalmopathy patients. The paper describes TCR Vbeta CDR3 sequencing of around 130 peripheral blood samples, made up of roughly 40 ophthalmopathy patients, around 78 hyperthyroidism patients and around 17 progressor patients.

This clonotype has a handful of counts. Its antigen is still unknown. One base away there is no much larger clone; base qualities are not given. Compared with germline, V lacks 5 bases and J lacks 9 bases; bases without a gene match: 18. Looking up the germline V gene (reference sequence) yields CDR1 LNHDA and CDR2 SQIVND. From the cysteine up to the phenylalanine, the CDR3 has a length of 18 residues. This entry keeps only the CDR3 DNA: 54 bases, framed from base 1. The research as a whole found: During validation, the model predicted progression to ophthalmopathy a median of approximately six months ahead of onset, with more than 60% sensitivity and under 85% specificity. No statistical method was used to set the sample size in advance, and investigators knew the group allocation. A model built on a 13 V-J signature distinguished ophthalmopathy from stable hyperthyroidism, reaching around 88% sensitivity and 81.08% specificity in cross-validation and 80%/75% in testing. Most expanded thyroid clonotypes (frequency above 0.001) were also found in blood, which suggests that blood repertoires may mirror thyroid immune responses.

Graves' hyperthyroidism was defined as stable when no progression to ophthalmopathy occurred over 18 months of follow-up. Hyperthyroidism patients were aged 18 to 65 years and newly diagnosed, with disease duration of less than 2 months. Exclusion was applied to patients with uncontrolled infections, other autoimmune diseases, pregnancy or lactation. Clinical symptoms, serum thyroxine and TRAb, thyroid ultrasound, and orbital computed tomography formed the basis for the diagnoses. PBMCs were isolated from 10 ml of fresh peripheral blood by Ficoll-Paque density gradient centrifugation. Total RNA was extracted with Trizol reagent, and quality was checked on an Agilent 2100 Bioanalyzer. TCR beta CDR3 regions were amplified from RNA transcripts. The first round of RT-PCR for the TCR CDR3 was performed with the HTBI primer set and the Qiagen OneStep RT-PCR kit. The libraries were constructed in a second round of multiplex PCR and then size-selected and purified. The libraries were sequenced on an Illumina HiSeq2000 using paired-end 100 bp reads. The paper's data handling went like this. SOAPnuke was used to process the raw data, with reads discarded if the reads contained adapters or uncalled bases, had a mean Phred below 15, or lacked an exact constant-primer or identifier match. High-quality paired reads were merged using COPE v1.2.5, and each unique nucleotide sequence was defined as a clonotype. MiTCR v1.1 was used to align clonotypes to the IMGT TRBV, TRBD and TRBJ reference segments. The analysis included only V-J combinations with a frequency above 0.0001, which together covered around 99% of the repertoires. The TCS score was defined as the ratio of F50 (clonal expansion) to E x V (chaos), calculated using BLOSUM62-based TCRdist between CDR3 peptides within each V-J. Welch's t-statistics and random forest reduced roughly 500 V-J features to 10 to 15, which were used in a naive Bayes classifier (R e1071). The public reads were run again by TCRdb, first through fastp at Q25 and then through MiXCR, and only productive beta chains were kept. Rows are combined by CDR3 protein, so each entry shows the most common genes and DNA. The V and J calls reflect TCRdb's pipeline rather than the authors' work. This sample gives roughly 720,000 distinct CDR3 sequences in total; around 15% of them show up just once. In total, the top ten clones hold roughly 15% of the sample.

The rearrangement joined TRBV19 to TRBJ2-1; 11 bases in the middle match TRBD2. The sequenced sample was blood. This TCR derives from a man aged 50-60 years with Graves' hyperthyroidism. The CDR3 protein sequence reads: CASSGTGTSGPEVSEQFF. In nucleotides, the sequence is TGTGCCAGTAGTGGGACCGGGACTAGCGGCCCCGAGGTCAGTGAGCAGTTCTTC.